This TCR beta chain was sequenced for a study of blood T cell repertoires in COVID-19. Across the study: Italy, Spain and the United States were the sources of the convalescent and acute COVID-19 samples. T cells, B-cell-depleted T cells, or PBMCs provided the cDNA or gDNA that served as material.

This clone was observed a handful of times. The authors' processing: How many nucleated cells were present was estimated from reference gene primer amplification. Assay used: immunoSEQ multiplex PCR; TCRdb lists only in-frame clones, some missing. That table gives V, J and clone size, and the DNA gave D and trimming. The data show roughly 73,000 clones, under 85% seen once. After removal of 4 bases from V and 4 bases from J, the junction contained 2 bases not matched to a gene. Germline V gene lookup returns CDR1 SGHVS and CDR2 FQNEAQ. This CDR3 region has 15 residues. J is TRBJ2-2 and V is TRBV7-8, with 11 bases aligning to TRBD1. The sequence was collected from a man in his 70s with acute or convalescent COVID-19. The material sequenced was peripheral blood. CDR3 in amino acids: CASSSGQGATGELFF. The CDR3 DNA reads TGTGCCAGCAGCTCCGGACAGGGGGCCACCGGGGAGCTGTTTTTT.